This T cell receptor (beta chain) was observed in a study of shared clonotypes between healthy human individuals. The assay was run at deep level. Profiled with immunoSEQ multiplex PCR; TCRdb holds only in-frame clones, not every one. Of hundreds of thousands of clones in the sample, around 95% were seen once. CD45RO negativity and positive selection for CCR7 defined naive CD8 cells, a population that excluded terminally differentiated effector memory CD45RA+ cells. Donors were Caucasian adults residing in Nashville, Tennessee, USA. With respect to this clone: The identical CDR3 is also encoded by other nucleotide sequences in the sample.

V gave up 1 base and J gave up 0 bases, with 0 bases separating them. Germline CDR1 and CDR2: SGHDN and FVKESK. This CDR3 comprises 13 residues. The rearrangement uses TRBV14 and TRBJ2-2; no clear D gene. The sample consisted of naive CD8+ T cells sorted from blood. The TCR comes from a woman aged 30 to 39 in good health. The DNA for the CDR3 is TGTGCCAGCAGCCAAGCGAACACCGGGGAGCTGTTTTTT. Its translation is CASSQANTGELFF.